Listed below are T cell receptor beta chains from one sample, sequenced in a study of OX40 agonist ivuxolimab in advanced cancers. The assay was immunoSEQ multiplex PCR, and TCRdb's table has in-frame clones only and misses some. The data hold some 83,000 clones, with less than 95% observed a single time. Sequences were derived from CD4+ or CD8+ T cells sorted from blood, sampled in a trial of the OX40 agonist ivuxolimab. These receptors were taken from an adult with an advanced solid tumor such as melanoma, head and neck, liver or kidney cancer. Both conserved end residues are part of each CDR3. D genes are given only for firm matches. Not every row has a clone size; where given, it reads once, few, many or a size class.

TRBV27	.	.	TRBJ2-1	TGTGCCAGCAGTACCCAGGCGGTCCGTTCGAGGGGGGACGACAATGAGCAGTTCTTC	CASSTQAVRSRGDDNEQFF
TRBV15	.	.	TRBJ2-1	TGTGCCACCAGCAGTCCCGGGGGAGGGGGTGAGCAGTTCTTC	CATSSPGGGGEQFF
TRBV15	.	TRBD1	TRBJ2-4	TGTGCCACCAGCAGGGGACAGGGGAATGCCAAAAACATTCAGTACTTC	CATSRGQGNAKNIQYF
TRBV5-4	.	.	TRBJ1-2	TGTGCCAGCAGCTTGGCTTCACGGTCCAACTTCTATGGCTACACCTTC	CASSLASRSNFYGYTF
TRBV29-1	.	.	TRBJ2-1	TGCAGCGTGGGGCCTTTACGCATCGATGAGCAGTTCTTC	CSVGPLRIDEQFF
TRBV6-6	.	TRBD2	TRBJ2-1	TGTGCCAGCACCCTACTAGCGGGGCGTGATGAGCAGTTCTTC	CASTLLAGRDEQFF
TRBV13	.	.	TRBJ2-3	TGTGCCAGCAGCTTAGAGGGGAACACAGATACGCAGTATTTT	CASSLEGNTDTQYF
TRBV6-6	.	.	TRBJ2-1	TGTGCCAGCAGTTCCACTTCAAGCTCCTACAATGAGCAGTTCTTC	CASSSTSSSYNEQFF
TRBV6-6	.	.	TRBJ1-2	TGTGCCAGCAGTTACAATAAGGAGTATGGCTACACCTTC	CASSYNKEYGYTF
TRBV27	.	TRBD1	TRBJ1-4	TGTGCCAGCAGGGTGGGGACAGGGAATGAAAAACTGTTTTTT	CASRVGTGNEKLFF
TRBV14	once	.	TRBJ2-3	TGTGCCAGCAGCTGGACATCCCTTAACACAGATACGCAGTATTTT	CASSWTSLNTDTQYF
TRBV28	.	TRBD2	TRBJ2-3	TGTGCCAGCAGTACACCCCAACTAGCGGGGAGCACAGATACGCAGTATTTT	CASSTPQLAGSTDTQYF
TRBV28	.	.	TRBJ1-6	TGTGCCAGCAGTTTGTGGGGAGATTCACCCCTCCACTTT	CASSLWGDSPLHF
TRBV15	.	TRBD2	TRBJ2-1	TGTGCCACCAGCACGGGACTAGCGGGAGTATCACGCAATGAGCAGTTCTTC	CATSTGLAGVSRNEQFF
TRBV6-6	.	.	TRBJ2-1	TGTGCCAGCAGTCCCGACTCAGATTACAATGAGCAGTTCTTC	CASSPDSDYNEQFF
TRBV28	.	.	TRBJ2-1	TGTGCCAGCAACCAGGGGGGTATCGATGAGCAGTTCTTC	CASNQGGIDEQFF
TRBV28	.	.	TRBJ2-4	TGTGCCAGCAGTTCCAACCGGGCGGCCAAAAACATTCAGTACTTC	CASSSNRAAKNIQYF
TRBV28	.	.	TRBJ1-5	TGTGCCAGCAGCATAATACAGTATCAGCCCCAGCATTTT	CASSIIQYQPQHF
TRBV28	.	.	TRBJ1-2	TGTGCCAGCACCCTGAGGGTGCCAAACTATGGCTACACCTTC	CASTLRVPNYGYTF
TRBV6-6	.	.	TRBJ1-5	TGTGCCAGCAGTGCTCCGGGGACATTTCAGCCCCAGCATTTT	CASSAPGTFQPQHF
TRBV6-1	once	.	TRBJ1-2	TGTGCCAGCAGACGGATTATGGCTGGGGAGGGCTACACCTTC	CASRRIMAGEGYTF
TRBV20-1	.	.	TRBJ2-5	TGCAGTGCTAGCATGGGCCCAGAGTACTTC	CSASMGPEYF
TRBV27	.	TRBD2	TRBJ2-3	TGTGCCAGCAGTTTTCGACTAGCGGGGGCTAGCACAGATACGCAGTATTTT	CASSFRLAGASTDTQYF
TRBV11-2	.	.	TRBJ2-3	TGTGCCAGCAGCTTAATTACAGATACGCAGTATTTT	CASSLITDTQYF
TRBV2	.	TRBD1	TRBJ1-1	TGTGCCAGCAGTGTACAGGGGCCCCCTGAAGCTTTCTTT	CASSVQGPPEAFF
TRBV6-5	.	.	TRBJ1-4	TGTGCCAGCAGAACCCCATCCGCGGGTGACGAAAAACTGTTTTTT	CASRTPSAGDEKLFF
TRBV7-9	.	.	TRBJ2-7	TGTGCCAGCAGCGGAGGGAGGACAGGTCTTTACGAGCAGTACTTC	CASSGGRTGLYEQYF
TRBV14	.	TRBD2	TRBJ2-7	TGTGCCAGCAGCCAAGATCTGGATCCGGGGGGGATTACCTACGAGCAGTACTTC	CASSQDLDPGGITYEQYF
TRBV7-9	.	.	TRBJ2-3	TGTGCCAGCAGCTTAGCGGGTCTGACAGATACGCAGTATTTT	CASSLAGLTDTQYF
TRBV7-9	.	TRBD2	TRBJ2-1	TGTGCCAGCAGCCCGACTAGCGGGGTACTATCCTACAATGAGCAGTTCTTC	CASSPTSGVLSYNEQFF
TRBV29-1	.	.	TRBJ1-2	TGCAGCGTCGTACTTACGAAGCAGGGGCCGCACTATGGCTACACCTTC	CSVVLTKQGPHYGYTF
TRBV27	.	.	TRBJ1-5	TGTGCCAGCAGCTGGGGGGGCAATCAGCCCCAGCATTTT	CASSWGGNQPQHF
TRBV27	.	.	TRBJ1-3	TGTGCCAGCAGTTTATCGTTCAGGGTCGGAAACACCATATATTTT	CASSLSFRVGNTIYF
TRBV9	.	.	TRBJ2-7	TGTGCCAGCAGCGCTACCAACTACGAGCAGTACTTC	CASSATNYEQYF
TRBV30	.	.	TRBJ2-1	TGTGCCTGGAGAGGGGACCGCGTTTATAATGAGCAGTTCTTC	CAWRGDRVYNEQFF
TRBV4-3	.	.	TRBJ1-5	TGCGCCAGCAGCCGGCTAGCGGCCGCCAATCAGCCCCAGCATTTT	CASSRLAAANQPQHF
TRBV14	.	TRBD1	TRBJ2-1	TGTGCCAGCAGCCATTATATTGGGACAGGGATTTACAATGAGCAGTTCTTC	CASSHYIGTGIYNEQFF
TRBV7-3	once	TRBD1	TRBJ2-3	TGTGCCAGCAGCTTTACAGGGGGCACAGATACGCAGTATTTT	CASSFTGGTDTQYF
TRBV19	.	.	TRBJ1-4	TGTGCCAGTAGTATAGGATCGGGGCTTTTGAATGAAAAACTGTTTTTT	CASSIGSGLLNEKLFF
TRBV7-9	.	TRBD1	TRBJ1-6	TGTGCCAGCAGACGTGGACAGGCCTCTAATTCACCCCTCCACTTT	CASRRGQASNSPLHF
TRBV25-1	.	.	TRBJ1-1	TGTGCCAGCACCCCCGGGTGGGGCACTGAAGCTTTCTTT	CASTPGWGTEAFF
TRBV19	.	TRBD1	TRBJ1-1	TGTGCCAGTAGAACGGGACAGGGTTTTACTGAAGCTTTCTTT	CASRTGQGFTEAFF
TRBV5-6	.	.	TRBJ2-4	TGTGCCAGCAGCTTGGGCAACATTCAGTACTTC	CASSLGNIQYF
TRBV27	.	TRBD2	TRBJ2-3	TGTGCCAGCAGCGTCCTAGCGACTAGCTCAGGTACGCAGTATTTT	CASSVLATSSGTQYF
TRBV28	.	.	TRBJ2-7	TGTGCCAGCAGTGAGGGCTACGAGCAGTACTTC	CASSEGYEQYF
TRBV6-5	.	TRBD1	TRBJ1-5	TGTGCCAGCAGTCTGTACAGGGGGACGGATCAGCCCCAGCATTTT	CASSLYRGTDQPQHF
TRBV4-2	.	.	TRBJ1-5	TGTGCCAGCAGCCAAGATAGACATCAGCCCCAGCATTTT	CASSQDRHQPQHF
TRBV5-6	few	.	TRBJ1-2	TGTGCCAGCAGCCGATCATACCGGGACGAAGATGGCTACACCTTC	CASSRSYRDEDGYTF
TRBV2	.	.	TRBJ1-6	TGTGCCAGCAGTGAGGTGGGGGATAATTCACCCCTCCACTTT	CASSEVGDNSPLHF
TRBV18	.	TRBD1	TRBJ1-5	TGTGCCAGCTCACCGGACAGGGCCAATCAGCCCCAGCATTTT	CASSPDRANQPQHF